This TCR beta chain is from a study of OX40 agonist ivuxolimab in advanced cancers. Overall study: Past anti-PD-1, anti-PD-L1 or anti-CTLA-4 therapy was accepted, and 30% to 45% had received some.

This clone has only one observation. CDR3 length equals 14 residues. CDR1 SGHTA and CDR2 FQGTGA come from the germline V gene. J gave up 4 bases and V 5 bases, and 7 bases lay outside the gene matches. TCRdb keeps only in-frame clones here, not all; method: immunoSEQ multiplex PCR. Among tens of thousands of clones listed, approximately 90% were seen once. The clonotype comes from an adult with an advanced solid tumor such as melanoma, head and neck, liver or kidney cancer. This specimen was CD4+ or CD8+ T cells sorted from blood, taken in a trial of the OX40 agonist ivuxolimab. This sequence joins TRBV7-3 and TRBJ2-5, with TRBD1 matching 7 bases. The CDR3 loop reads CASSQTGKGETQYF. CDR3 bases: TGTGCCAGCAGCCAGACAGGGAAGGGAGAGACCCAGTACTTC.